What follows are 11 T cell receptor beta chains derived from one specimen sequenced in a study of T cells in Graves' hyperthyroidism and ophthalmopathy. TCR beta CDR3 regions were amplified from RNA. In the first-round RT-PCR of the TCR CDR3, the HTBI primer set was used. TCRdb re-called the multiplex PCR reads with MiXCR, one entry per CDR3 protein. Of some 500,000 distinct CDR3 sequences in the sample, 15% to 20% are singletons; the top ten hold roughly 29%. Material for sequencing was blood. Receptor source: a woman aged 25 to 39 with Graves' ophthalmopathy.

This chain joins TRBV7-6 and TRBJ1-2; weak D call: TRBD1 (5 bases). The germline gives CDR1 SGHVS, CDR2 FNYEAQ. CDR3 length: 13 amino acids. Trimming took 3 bases from V and 7 from J, leaving 12 bases between them. CDR3 in amino acids: CASSLGGGAGYTF. The CDR3 coding sequence is TGTGCCAGCAGCTTGGGGGGAGGGGCTGGCTACACCTTC.

This clonotype was counted many times. The chain recombines TRBV18 with TRBJ2-1; 11 bases line up with TRBD2. This CDR3 comprises 18 residues. V gave up 2 bases and J gave up 8 bases; unmatched junction bases: 14. The V gene's germline CDR1 is KGHSH and CDR2 LQKENI. CDR3 amino acids: CASSPVRLAGGKGDEQFF. CDR3 DNA sequence: TGTGCCAGCTCACCAGTCCGGCTAGCGGGAGGCAAGGGGGATGAGCAGTTCTTC.

Concerning this clonotype itself: One base away lies a much larger clone, so this may be a sequencing read error. The chain couples TRBV7-2 to TRBJ2-7, with 8 nucleotides matching TRBD1. The CDR3 runs to 15 residues. Germline V lookup: CDR1 SGHTA, CDR2 FQGNSA. J gave up 6 bases and V 4 bases, and 11 bases lay outside the gene matches. The CDR3 protein is CASSSSGGALGEQYF. The DNA for the CDR3 is TGTGCCAGCAGCTCCTCAGGGGGCGCTTTGGGCGAGCAGTACTTC.

At least ten counts were recorded for this clonotype. V and J are TRBV20-1 and TRBJ2-5; D unresolved. Germline V gene data show CDR1 as DFQATT and CDR2 as SNEGSKA (reference sequence). The length of the CDR3 is 12 residues. The V end lost 3 bases, the J end lost 0 bases, and 5 bases lay between the germline ends. DNA of the CDR3: TGCAGTGCTAGTCGCAACCAAGAGACCCAGTACTTC. It encodes CSASRNQETQYF.

V usage is TRBV28 and J usage is TRBJ2-5; 11 bases line up with TRBD2. Germline V gives CDR1 MDHEN, CDR2 SYDVKM. The CDR3 runs to 17 residues. The V gene end was trimmed by 5 bases and the J gene end by 4 bases; junction bases not matched to a gene: 12. CDR3 sequence reads: CASSPGTSGQGSETQYF. CDR3 nucleotide sequence: TGTGCCAGCAGTCCCGGGACTAGCGGCCAGGGGTCAGAGACCCAGTACTTC.

This clonotype has at least ten counts. The chain has TRBV6-2 or TRBV6-3 and TRBJ1-1, with D perhaps TRBD1 (5 bases). This CDR3 is 14 amino acids long. Per the germline V gene, CDR1 is MNHEY and CDR2 is SVGEGT. Trimming pared 4 bases from V and 4 bases from J, leaving 13 bases between. CDR3 protein: CASSFGRASTEAFF. The CDR3 coding sequence is TGTGCCAGCAGTTTTGGCAGGGCGTCCACTGAAGCTTTCTTT.

Notes on this clonotype: Germline is not matched at one junction end, which may reflect a read error. The chain couples TRBV7-9 to TRBJ1-2; D is unclear. CDR1 is SEHNR and CDR2 is FQNEAQ in the germline V gene (reference sequence). The CDR3 length is 15 residues. The chain's CDR3 is CTSSLERPDLYGYTF. The CDR3 coding sequence is TGTACCAGCAGCTTAGAAAGGCCAGACCTCTATGGCTACACCTTC.

CDR3 sequence reads: CSPIAGGLRDTQYF. The CDR3 DNA reads TGCAGCCCAATAGCGGGAGGGCTCAGAGATACGCAGTATTTT. This sequence joins TRBV20-1 and TRBJ2-3; 11 bases align to TRBD2. This CDR3 is 14 amino acids long. Germline V lookup: CDR1 DFQATT, CDR2 SNEGSKA (reference sequence).

This clonotype was seen a handful of times. The chain joins TRBV6-2 or TRBV6-3 to TRBJ2-7, with D perhaps TRBD1 (5 bases). Germline V gene data show CDR1 as MNHEY and CDR2 as SVGEGT. Trimming took off 4 bases at V and 3 bases at J, with 7 bases between the two ends. The length of the CDR3 is 12 residues. The CDR3 sequence is CASSWQGYEQYF. As DNA, the CDR3 is TGTGCCAGCAGTTGGCAGGGCTACGAGCAGTACTTC.

A few counts support this clonotype. The chain combines TRBV29-1 with TRBJ2-7; the match to TRBD1 covers 9 bases. Germline values: CDR1 SQVTM, CDR2 ANQGSEA. The CDR3 loop spans 14 amino acids. The V gene end was trimmed by 6 bases and the J gene end by 4 bases; junction bases not matched to a gene: 10. The CDR3 spells CSVTQGARWYEQYF. The CDR3 nucleotides read TGCAGCGTCACACAGGGGGCGCGATGGTACGAGCAGTACTTC.

This clonotype was recorded at least ten times. The gene calls are TRBV20-1 and TRBJ2-4; possibly TRBD2 for D (6 bases). V lost 6 bases and J lost 8, with 20 bases in between. The germline V gene has CDR1 DFQATT and CDR2 SNEGSKA (reference sequence). The CDR3 runs to 14 residues. The CDR3 nucleotides read TGCAGTGCGAGAAATAGCGCGGGGTGGGACATTCAGTACTTC. Its protein is CSARNSAGWDIQYF.